This TCR beta chain was observed in a study of shared clonotypes between healthy human individuals. Study-wide results and caveats: Only a few donors were included, so the genetic and exposure-history diversity represented was limited. Sequencing depth was predicted to influence how clonotypes are shared among donors.

As to this clone: The antigen is not known.

The repertoire was sequenced with immunoSEQ multiplex PCR; TCRdb's copy has only in-frame clones and lacks some. This table has around 2.3 million clones, approximately 95% appearing once. CDR1 and CDR2 from the germline V gene are SGHVS and FQNEAQ. V lost 3 bases and J lost 6, with 14 bases in between. This CDR3 comprises 15 residues. The rearrangement uses TRBV7-8 and TRBJ2-2; maybe TRBD2 (6 bases). The sequencing input was naive CD4+ T cells sorted from blood. Subset: CD45RA+ positively selected. This sequence originates from a man aged 18 to 30 in good health. CDR3 DNA sequence: TGTGCCAGCAGCTTGGGTGCGGGATTCCCCGGGGAGCTGTTTTTT. Protein product: CASSLGAGFPGELFF.